This passage covers 24 T cell receptor beta chains from one sample sequenced in a study of cytotoxic CD8 clonotypes in ibrutinib-treated CLL. Profiling relied on immunoSEQ multiplex PCR, and the TCRdb table lists in-frame clones only, not all of them. The data show under 50,000 clones, about 70% seen once. The specimen comprised PBMCs, sampled at disease progression, from a patient treated with ibrutinib. The receptor set was obtained from a human donor with chronic lymphocytic leukemia.

This clone was seen only once. The gene calls are TRBV9 and TRBJ2-3; 9 bases are a match to TRBD2. The germline gives CDR1 SGDLS, CDR2 YYNGEE. The ends lost 0 bases at V and 3 bases at J; junction bases unmatched: 11. The CDR3 runs to 18 residues. The CDR3 reads CASSVEFDSGRGTDTQYF. CDR3 nucleotides: TGTGCCAGCAGCGTAGAGTTTGATAGCGGGAGAGGTACAGATACGCAGTATTTT.

This sequence joins TRBV28 and TRBJ1-5; unclear D gene. V lost 1 base, J lost 0 bases, and 16 bases lay in between. This CDR3 contains 18 residues. Germline CDR1 is MDHEN and CDR2 is SYDVKM. Here the CDR3 DNA reads TGTGCCAGCAGTTTATCTAATCTGGCGGTTTATAGCAATCAGCCCCAGCATTTT. It translates to CASSLSNLAVYSNQPQHF.

The J gene is TRBJ1-2, the V gene TRBV5-6; 7 positions match TRBD1. Germline CDR1 and CDR2: SGHDT and YYEEEE. This CDR3 is built from 15 residues. The trim removed 5 bases at V and 7 bases at J, leaving 14 bases unmatched. The CDR3 nucleotides read TGTGCCAGCAGTTCTCCCATAGGGGGCAATGGTGGCTACACCTTC. Protein product: CASSSPIGGNGGYTF.

V and J are TRBV11-3 and TRBJ2-3, with 7 positions matching TRBD2. V gave up 5 bases and J gave up 1 base; unmatched junction bases: 12. This CDR3 is 17 amino acids long. Germline loops: CDR1 SGHNT, CDR2 YENEEA. This CDR3 reads CASSLFNVGRGTDTQYF. DNA of the CDR3: TGTGCCAGCAGCCTCTTTAATGTGGGGAGGGGCACAGATACGCAGTATTTT.

The V call is TRBV20-1, the J call TRBJ2-5; D gene ambiguous. Germline CDR1 is DFQATT and CDR2 is SNEGSKA (reference sequence). The CDR3 extends over 11 amino acids. Trimming stripped 4 bases from V and 3 bases from J, with 6 bases between. The CDR3 bases are TGCAGTGCTATGGCGGAAGAGACCCAGTACTTC. Translating it yields CSAMAEETQYF.

The gene calls are TRBV2 and TRBJ2-7, with D hard to call. The CDR3 has 11 amino acids. Germline V gene data show CDR1 as SNHLY and CDR2 as FYNNEI. Trimming left V 3 bases short and J 3 bases short, with 3 bases between. This CDR3 is CASSDSYEQYF. CDR3 coding DNA: TGTGCCAGCAGTGACAGCTACGAGCAGTACTTC.

The chain couples TRBV19 to TRBJ1-5; D is unresolved. The germline gives CDR1 LNHDA, CDR2 SQIVND (reference sequence). The CDR3 is 13 residues long. Trimming shortened V by 6 bases and J by 3 bases, and 9 bases separated the two germline ends. The CDR3 sequence is CASSFNINQPQHF. CDR3 sequence (DNA): TGTGCCAGTAGCTTCAACATCAATCAGCCCCAGCATTTT.

This clone came up a few times. The rearrangement uses TRBV5-6 and TRBJ2-3; the D gene is possibly TRBD1 (5 bases). With 4 bases removed from V and 6 bases from J, the gap between germline ends came to 9 bases. Germline-derived CDR1 and CDR2 are SGHDT and YYEEEE. The CDR3 loop spans 12 amino acids. Here the CDR3 DNA reads TGTGCCAGCAGCCCAGGGTTCGATACGCAGTATTTT. Protein: CASSPGFDTQYF. The full variable domain, its missing parts supplied by reference TRBV5-6 and TRBJ2-3, is DAGVTQSPTHLIKTRGQQVTLRCSPKSGHDTVSWYQQALGQGPQFIFQYYEEEERQRGNFPDRFSGHQFPNYSSELNVNALLLGDSALYLCASSPGFDTQYFGPGTRLTVL.

On this clone itself: Sequence at one end of the junction differs from germline and may be a read error. The chain recombines TRBV7-7 with TRBJ2-1; 11 bases fit TRBD2. CDR1 and CDR2 from the germline V gene are SSHAT and FNYEAQ (reference sequence). The CDR3 extends over 16 amino acids. CDR3 bases: TGTGCTAGCAGCCCTGAACTAGCGGGAGTATTGAATGAGCAGTTCTTC. It is translated as CASSPELAGVLNEQFF.

With respect to this clone: The same CDR3 is also encoded by other DNA sequences in this sample. The chain joins TRBV7-9 to TRBJ2-3; 7 positions agree with TRBD1. The germline V gene encodes CDR1 SEHNR and CDR2 FQNEAQ (reference sequence). V was clipped by 2 bases and J by 3 bases; unmatched bases: 2. CDR3 length: 14 amino acids. This chain's CDR3 is CASSLRGQTDTQYF. CDR3 nucleotide sequence: TGTGCCAGCAGCTTACGGGGACAGACAGATACGCAGTATTTT.

The chain joins TRBV21-1 to TRBJ1-2; TRBD1, the D gene given by the table, was not confirmed from the DNA. TRBV21-1 is noted as a pseudogene. This CDR3 spans 21 amino acids. CDR3 DNA: TGTGCCAGCAGCAAAGCGCTCATGAAAACTTTCCCACAGGGGTTTTCAACGGACTACACCTTC. This translates into CASSKALMKTFPQGFSTDYTF.

J is TRBJ2-5 and V is TRBV5-1; TRBD2 matches 11 bases. The CDR3 is made up of 16 amino acids. Germline CDR1 is SGHRS and CDR2 is YFSETQ. With V trimmed by 3 bases and J by 5 bases, 9 bases remained unmatched. For the CDR3, the DNA is TGCGCCAGCAGCTCGGGGACTAGCGGTACAGGGGAGACCCAGTACTTC. Protein product: CASSSGTSGTGETQYF.

This sequence joins TRBV4-2 and TRBJ2-1, with TRBD2 matching 11 bases. The junction had 11 bases not matched to a gene; V was cut back by 4 bases and J by 6 bases. Germline V gene lookup returns CDR1 LGHNA and CDR2 YNFKEQ. The CDR3 covers 17 residues. The DNA of the CDR3 is TGTGCCAGCAGCCCCTACCCACTAGCGGGAGAGCGCAATGAGCAGTTCTTC. Encoded protein: CASSPYPLAGERNEQFF.

The chain recombines TRBV6-5 with TRBJ1-1, with unresolved D. The germline V gene has CDR1 MNHEY and CDR2 SVGAGI. The length of the CDR3 is 15 residues. Trimming removed 2 bases at V and 5 bases at J, with 15 bases between. CDR3 loop: CASSYALGRVTEAFF. CDR3 nucleotides: TGTGCCAGCAGTTACGCCCTTGGTAGGGTAACTGAAGCTTTCTTT.

The chain carries TRBV7-2 and TRBJ2-5; TRBD2 is a possible D gene (7 bases). Germline lookup yields CDR1 SGHTA and CDR2 FQGNSA. The CDR3 is 14 amino acids. V was trimmed by 5 bases and J by 4 bases, leaving 14 bases between them. CDR3 bases: TGTGCCAGCAGCCCCGGGGGGCTTGCAGAGACCCAGTACTTC. Translated: CASSPGGLAETQYF.

This clone is medium-sized within its sample. CDR3 coding DNA: TGCGCCAGCAGCTTCACAGGGGATCCTAATGAAAAACTGTTTTTT. Protein sequence: CASSFTGDPNEKLFF. V gene TRBV5-1 combines with J gene TRBJ1-4; 7 positions agree with TRBD1. This CDR3 has 15 amino acids. Germline V gives CDR1 SGHRS, CDR2 YFSETQ. Trimming took 2 bases from V and 3 from J; bases not matched to a gene: 4.

The chain recombines TRBV29-1 with TRBJ1-2; D gene ambiguous. V lost 3 bases and J 0 bases, leaving 8 bases between the germline ends. In germline, CDR1 is SQVTM, CDR2 ANQGSEA. This CDR3 is built from 13 residues. In nucleotides, the CDR3 is TGCAGCGTTGAGCTCCAAGCTAACTATGGCTACACCTTC. It encodes CSVELQANYGYTF.

The V gene is TRBV5-1, the J gene TRBJ2-7; 8 bases line up with TRBD1. With 4 bases clipped from V and 5 bases from J, the junction kept 11 bases outside the gene matches. The length of the CDR3 is 15 residues. Germline loops: CDR1 SGHRS, CDR2 YFSETQ. For the CDR3, the DNA is TGCGCCAGCAGCCTAGAAGGACAGGGTACCAACGAGCAGTACTTC. It is translated as CASSLEGQGTNEQYF.

A few counts support this clone. This sequence joins TRBV27 and TRBJ1-1; 7 bases are a match to TRBD1. Germline values: CDR1 MNHEY, CDR2 SMNVEV (reference sequence). The CDR3 extends over 15 amino acids. J lost 2 bases, V lost 5 bases, and 8 bases had no gene match. The CDR3: CASSPRTGFNTEAFF. The DNA of the CDR3 is TGTGCCAGCAGTCCCCGGACAGGTTTTAACACTGAAGCTTTCTTT.

V is TRBV11-2 and J is TRBJ2-7, with 9 bases aligning to TRBD2. The germline CDR1 and CDR2 sequences are SGHAT and FQNNGV. This CDR3 comprises 15 residues. V lost 3 bases to trimming and J lost 2 bases; unmatched junction nucleotides: 5. CDR3 bases: TGTGCCAGCAGCTTTTTAGCGGGAGATCCCTACGAGCAGTACTTC. Translating gives CASSFLAGDPYEQYF.

The chain combines TRBV7-8 with TRBJ2-3; 7 nucleotides match TRBD2. CDR1 and CDR2 from the germline V gene are SGHVS and FQNEAQ. This CDR3 has 14 amino acids. The V and J ends lost 5 bases and 6 bases, in that order; junction bases with no gene match: 8. CDR3 DNA: TGTGCCAGCAGCCTCGGACTGCGGGGGGATACGCAGTATTTT. The encoded protein is CASSLGLRGDTQYF. The full variable domain, rest sourced from reference TRBV7-8 and TRBJ2-3, is GAGVSQSPRYKVAKRGQDVALRCDPISGHVSLFWYQQALGQGPEFLTYFQNEAQLDKSGLPSDRFFAERPEGSVSTLKIQRTQQEDSAVYLCASSLGLRGDTQYFGPGTRLTVL.

This clone was seen more than once but under ten times. This sequence joins TRBV2 and TRBJ2-7, with TRBD2 matching 11 bases. With 6 bases clipped from V and 6 bases from J, the junction kept 7 bases outside the gene matches. Germline loops: CDR1 SNHLY, CDR2 FYNNEI. The CDR3 sequence is 14 residues long. CDR3 bases: TGTGCCAGCAGGGGACTAGCGGCGGGGAGCGAGCAGTACTTC. Its translation: CASRGLAAGSEQYF. The full variable domain, rest sourced from reference TRBV2 and TRBJ2-7, is EPEVTQTPSHQVTQMGQEVILRCVPISNHLYFYWYRQILGQKVEFLVSFYNNEISEKSEIFDDQFSVERPDGSNFTLKIRSTKLEDSAMYFCASRGLAAGSEQYFGPGTRLTVT.

The chain links TRBV2 to TRBJ1-5; D not resolved. There are 15 residues in the CDR3. Germline loops: CDR1 SNHLY, CDR2 FYNNEI. Trimming took 4 bases from V and 4 from J, leaving 14 bases between them. The CDR3 DNA follows: TGTGCCAGCAGTGGGACTTTCCGGGGTAATCAGCCCCAGCATTTT. This codes for CASSGTFRGNQPQHF.

The chain joins TRBV11-3 to TRBJ1-1; D remains ambiguous. With 8 bases removed from V and 2 bases from J, the gap between germline ends came to 12 bases. This CDR3 comprises 13 residues. Germline-derived CDR1 and CDR2 are SGHNT and YENEEA. CDR3 nucleotides: TGTGCCAGCGGGGTCTCGGTTAACACTGAAGCTTTCTTT. As protein: CASGVSVNTEAFF.